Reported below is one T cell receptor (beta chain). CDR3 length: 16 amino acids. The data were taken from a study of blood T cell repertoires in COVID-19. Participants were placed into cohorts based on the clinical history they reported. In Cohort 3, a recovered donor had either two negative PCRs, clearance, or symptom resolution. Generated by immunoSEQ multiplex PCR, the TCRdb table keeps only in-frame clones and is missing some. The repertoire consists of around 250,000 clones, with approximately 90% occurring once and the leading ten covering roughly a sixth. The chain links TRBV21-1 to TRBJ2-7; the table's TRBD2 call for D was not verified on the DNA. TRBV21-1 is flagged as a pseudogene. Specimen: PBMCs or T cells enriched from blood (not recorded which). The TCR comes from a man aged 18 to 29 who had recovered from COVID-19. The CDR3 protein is CASSKAGGLHSYEQYF. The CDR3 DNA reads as TGTGCCAGCAGCAAAGCCGGCGGGTTGCACTCCTACGAGCAGTACTTC.